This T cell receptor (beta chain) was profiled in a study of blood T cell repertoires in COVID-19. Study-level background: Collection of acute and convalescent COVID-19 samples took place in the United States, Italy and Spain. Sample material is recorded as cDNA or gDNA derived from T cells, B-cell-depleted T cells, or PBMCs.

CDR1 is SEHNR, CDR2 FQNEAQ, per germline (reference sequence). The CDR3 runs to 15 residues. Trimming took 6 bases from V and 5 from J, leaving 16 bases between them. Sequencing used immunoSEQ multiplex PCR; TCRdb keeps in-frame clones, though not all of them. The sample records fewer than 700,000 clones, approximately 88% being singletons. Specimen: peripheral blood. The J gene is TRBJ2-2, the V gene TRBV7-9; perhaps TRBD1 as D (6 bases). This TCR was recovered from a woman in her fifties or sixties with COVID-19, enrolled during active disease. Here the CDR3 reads CASSPTGYGTGELFF. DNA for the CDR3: TGTGCCAGCAGTCCTACAGGGTACGGAACCGGGGAGCTGTTTTTT.